This T cell receptor (beta chain) stems from a study of shared T cell receptors in the human thymus. Libraries were prepared by immunoSEQ multiplex PCR; TCRdb keeps only in-frame clonotypes and omits some of them. The repertoire holds roughly 550,000 clones, with around 82% as singletons. Per the germline V gene, CDR1 is LNHDA and CDR2 is SQIVND (reference sequence). Trimming shortened V by 3 bases and J by 4 bases, and 9 bases separated the two germline ends. The CDR3 runs to 14 residues. This sample also appeared in a second study, on human thymus T cells.

The sequence derives from a boy in the first two years of life with a congenital heart defect. The sample comprised thymocytes. This chain uses TRBV19 with TRBJ1-4; D ambiguous. In nucleotides, the CDR3 is TGTGCCAGTAGTATGGAGGGTCGTAATGAAAAACTGTTTTTT. It encodes CASSMEGRNEKLFF.